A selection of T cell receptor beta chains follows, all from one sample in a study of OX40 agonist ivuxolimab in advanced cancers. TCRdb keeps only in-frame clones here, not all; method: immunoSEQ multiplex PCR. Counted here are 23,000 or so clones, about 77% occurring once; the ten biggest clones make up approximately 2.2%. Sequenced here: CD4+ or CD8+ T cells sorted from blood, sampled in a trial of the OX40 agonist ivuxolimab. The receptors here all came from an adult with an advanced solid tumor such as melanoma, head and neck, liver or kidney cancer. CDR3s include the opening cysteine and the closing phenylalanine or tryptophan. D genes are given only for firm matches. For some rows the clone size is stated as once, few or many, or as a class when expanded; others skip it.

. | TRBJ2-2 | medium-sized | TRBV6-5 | CASRPPGQNTGELFF | TGTGCCAGCAGGCCCCCGGGGCAGAACACCGGGGAGCTGTTTTTT
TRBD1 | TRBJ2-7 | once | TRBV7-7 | CASSLRPTGLYEQYF | TGTGCTAGCAGCTTACGACCGACAGGGTTGTACGAGCAGTACTTC
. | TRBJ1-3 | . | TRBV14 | CASRGDISGNTIYF | TGTGCCAGCAGGGGGGACATCTCTGGAAACACCATATATTTT
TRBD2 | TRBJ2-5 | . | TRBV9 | CASSKGEGPETQYF | TGTGCCAGCAGCAAAGGGGAGGGACCCGAGACCCAGTACTTC
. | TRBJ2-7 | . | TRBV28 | CASSSNSLGLTTYEQYF | TGTGCCAGCAGTTCCAACTCCCTGGGACTGACGACCTACGAGCAGTACTTC
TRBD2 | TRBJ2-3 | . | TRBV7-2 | CASSLVAGGEDTQYF | TGTGCCAGCAGCTTAGTAGCGGGGGGAGAAGATACGCAGTATTTT
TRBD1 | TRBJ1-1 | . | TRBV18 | CASSTGQGNTEAFF | TGTGCCAGCTCAACAGGACAGGGGAACACTGAAGCTTTCTTT
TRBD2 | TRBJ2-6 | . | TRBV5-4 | CASSLGGLAGLGSGANVLTF | TGTGCCAGCAGCTTGGGCGGACTAGCGGGCTTGGGCTCTGGGGCCAACGTCCTGACTTTC
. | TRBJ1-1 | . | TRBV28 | CASSLAGENTEAFF | TGTGCCAGCAGTTTAGCGGGAGAGAACACTGAAGCTTTCTTT
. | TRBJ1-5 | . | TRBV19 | CASTMGQQPQHF | TGTGCCAGTACGATGGGCCAGCAGCCCCAGCATTTT
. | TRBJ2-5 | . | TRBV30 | CAWSPQGKTQYF | TGTGCCTGGAGTCCTCAGGGGAAGACCCAGTACTTC
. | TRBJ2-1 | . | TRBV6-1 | CASSELGGPDNEQFF | TGTGCCAGCAGTGAACTGGGCGGTCCCGACAATGAGCAGTTCTTC
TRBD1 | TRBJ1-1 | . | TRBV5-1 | CASSGWTGPTEAFF | TGCGCCAGCAGCGGGTGGACAGGGCCCACTGAAGCTTTCTTT
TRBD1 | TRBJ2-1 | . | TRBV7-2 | CASSPGQGHNEQFF | TGTGCCAGCAGCCCCGGACAGGGGCACAATGAGCAGTTCTTC
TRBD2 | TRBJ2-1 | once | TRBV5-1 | CASSSALAGAYNEQFF | TGCGCCAGCAGCTCTGCCCTAGCGGGGGCCTACAATGAGCAGTTCTTC
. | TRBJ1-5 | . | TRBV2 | CASSEEQGRGPQHF | TGTGCCAGCAGTGAAGAACAGGGTCGGGGGCCCCAGCATTTT
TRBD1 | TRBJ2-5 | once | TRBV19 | CASSPIQGAGQETQYF | TGTGCCAGTAGTCCGATACAGGGGGCGGGCCAAGAGACCCAGTACTTC
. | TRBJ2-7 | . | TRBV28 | CASRGRVYEQYF | TGTGCCAGCAGGGGCAGAGTATACGAGCAGTACTTC
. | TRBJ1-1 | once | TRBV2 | CASSDGAGSAFF | TGTGCCAGCAGTGACGGGGCCGGGTCGGCTTTCTTT
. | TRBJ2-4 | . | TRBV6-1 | CASSVKRPNIQYF | TGTGCCAGCAGTGTTAAACGGCCAAACATTCAGTACTTC
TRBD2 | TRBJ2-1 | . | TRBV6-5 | CASSYSAGGNNEQFF | TGTGCCAGCAGTTACTCGGCGGGGGGGAATAATGAGCAGTTCTTC
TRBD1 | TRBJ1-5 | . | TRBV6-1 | CASIGYRGGSPQHF | TGTGCCAGCATCGGCTACAGGGGGGGAAGTCCCCAGCATTTT
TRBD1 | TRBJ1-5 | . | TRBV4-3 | CASSQRQGDQPQHF | TGCGCCAGCAGTCAAAGACAGGGCGACCAGCCCCAGCATTTT
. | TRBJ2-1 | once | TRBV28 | CASSLVGSTKFF | TGTGCCAGCAGTCTGGTCGGGAGTACGAAGTTCTTC
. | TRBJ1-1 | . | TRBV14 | CASSRSGNTEAFF | TGTGCCAGCAGCCGGTCGGGAAACACTGAAGCTTTCTTT
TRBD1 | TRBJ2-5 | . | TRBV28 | CASSSGQGQETQYF | TGTGCCAGCAGTTCGGGACAGGGGCAAGAGACCCAGTACTTC
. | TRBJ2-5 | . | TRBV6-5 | CASSPMWHQETQYF | TGTGCCAGCAGTCCCATGTGGCACCAAGAGACCCAGTACTTC
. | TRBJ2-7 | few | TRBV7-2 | CASSYSSSYEQYF | TGTGCCAGCAGCTACAGTAGCTCCTACGAGCAGTACTTC
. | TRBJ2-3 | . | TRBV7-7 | CASSLASGPWDTQYF | TGTGCTAGCAGCTTAGCTTCAGGACCGTGGGATACGCAGTATTTT
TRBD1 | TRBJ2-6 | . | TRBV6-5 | CASRQGVGANVLTF | TGTGCCAGCAGACAGGGGGTCGGGGCCAACGTCCTGACTTTC
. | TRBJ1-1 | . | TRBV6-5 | CASSPQGWRKAFF | TGTGCCAGCAGTCCCCAGGGCTGGAGGAAAGCTTTCTTT
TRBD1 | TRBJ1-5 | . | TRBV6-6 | CASSYSTGGWEPQHF | TGTGCCAGCAGTTACTCAACAGGGGGCTGGGAGCCCCAGCATTTT
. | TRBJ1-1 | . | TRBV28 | CASRPLGGGRMNTEAFF | TGTGCCAGCAGACCCCTCGGGGGGGGGAGAATGAACACTGAAGCTTTCTTT
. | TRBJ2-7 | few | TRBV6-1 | CASSEAPQTGYEQYF | TGTGCCAGCAGTGAAGCACCCCAGACGGGCTACGAGCAGTACTTC
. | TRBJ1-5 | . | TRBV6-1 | CASTPEYSNQPQHF | TGTGCCAGCACCCCAGAATATAGCAATCAGCCCCAGCATTTT
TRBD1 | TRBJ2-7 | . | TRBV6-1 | CASSNPGTGGYEQYF | TGTGCCAGCAGTAACCCCGGGACAGGGGGCTACGAGCAGTACTTC